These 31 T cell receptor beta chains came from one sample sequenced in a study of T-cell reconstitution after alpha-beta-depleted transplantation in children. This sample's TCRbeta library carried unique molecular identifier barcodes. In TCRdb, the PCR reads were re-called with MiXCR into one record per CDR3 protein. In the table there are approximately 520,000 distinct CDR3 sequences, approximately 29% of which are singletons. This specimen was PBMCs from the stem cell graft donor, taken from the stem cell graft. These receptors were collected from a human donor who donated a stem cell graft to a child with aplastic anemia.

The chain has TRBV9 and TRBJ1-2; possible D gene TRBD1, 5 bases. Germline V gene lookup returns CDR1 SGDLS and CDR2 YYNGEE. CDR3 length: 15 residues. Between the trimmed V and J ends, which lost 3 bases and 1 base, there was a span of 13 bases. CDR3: CASSASGGDNYGYTF. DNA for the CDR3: TGTGCCAGCAGCGCCTCGGGGGGAGATAACTATGGCTACACCTTC.

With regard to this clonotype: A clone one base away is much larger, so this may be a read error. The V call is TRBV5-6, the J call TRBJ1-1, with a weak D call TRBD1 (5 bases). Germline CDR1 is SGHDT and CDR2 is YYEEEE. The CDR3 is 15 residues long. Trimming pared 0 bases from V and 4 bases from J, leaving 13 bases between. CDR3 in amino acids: CASSLGGHEFTEAFF. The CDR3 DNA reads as TGTGCCAGCAGCTTGGGCGGACACGAGTTCACTGAAGCTTTCTTT. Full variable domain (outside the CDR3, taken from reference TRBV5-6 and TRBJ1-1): DAGVTQSPTHLIKTRGQQVTLRCSPKSGHDTVSWYQQALGQGPQFIFQYYEEEERQRGNFPDRFSGHQFPNYSSELNVNALLLGDSALYLCASSLGGHEFTEAFFGQGTRLTVV.

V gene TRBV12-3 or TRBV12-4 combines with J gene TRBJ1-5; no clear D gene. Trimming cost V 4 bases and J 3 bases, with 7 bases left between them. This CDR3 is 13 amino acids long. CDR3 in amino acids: CASSSNLNQPQHF. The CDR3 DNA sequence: TGTGCCAGCAGTTCTAACCTCAATCAGCCCCAGCATTTT.

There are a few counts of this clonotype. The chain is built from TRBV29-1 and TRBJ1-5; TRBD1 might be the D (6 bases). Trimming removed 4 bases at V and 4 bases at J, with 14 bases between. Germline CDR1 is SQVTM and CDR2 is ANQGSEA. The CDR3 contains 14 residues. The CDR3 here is CSVAHRGGNQPQHF. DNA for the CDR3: TGCAGCGTTGCCCACAGAGGGGGGAATCAGCCCCAGCATTTT.

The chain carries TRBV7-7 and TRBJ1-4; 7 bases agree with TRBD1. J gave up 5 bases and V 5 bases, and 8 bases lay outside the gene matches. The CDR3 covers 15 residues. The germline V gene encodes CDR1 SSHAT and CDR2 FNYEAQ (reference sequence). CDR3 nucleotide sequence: TGTGCCAGCAGCGTAACGACAGGGAGGAATGAAAAACTGTTTTTT. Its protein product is CASSVTTGRNEKLFF.

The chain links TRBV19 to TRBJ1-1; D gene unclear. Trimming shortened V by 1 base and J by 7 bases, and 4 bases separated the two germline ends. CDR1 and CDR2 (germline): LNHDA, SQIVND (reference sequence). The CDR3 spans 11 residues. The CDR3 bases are TGTGCCAGTAGTATAGGGGGTGAAGCTTTCTTT. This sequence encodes CASSIGGEAFF.

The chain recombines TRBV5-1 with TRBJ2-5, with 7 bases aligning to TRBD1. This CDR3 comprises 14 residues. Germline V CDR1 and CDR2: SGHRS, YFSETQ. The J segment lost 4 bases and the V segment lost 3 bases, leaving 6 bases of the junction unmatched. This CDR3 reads CASSSTGIGETQYF. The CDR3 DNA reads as TGCGCCAGCAGCTCGACAGGGATAGGAGAGACCCAGTACTTC.

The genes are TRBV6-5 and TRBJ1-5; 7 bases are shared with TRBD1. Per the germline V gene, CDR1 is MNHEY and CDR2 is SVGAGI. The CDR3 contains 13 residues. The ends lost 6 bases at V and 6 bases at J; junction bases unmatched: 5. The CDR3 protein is CASRRQGGQPQHF. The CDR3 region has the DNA TGTGCCAGCAGAAGACAGGGCGGTCAGCCCCAGCATTTT.

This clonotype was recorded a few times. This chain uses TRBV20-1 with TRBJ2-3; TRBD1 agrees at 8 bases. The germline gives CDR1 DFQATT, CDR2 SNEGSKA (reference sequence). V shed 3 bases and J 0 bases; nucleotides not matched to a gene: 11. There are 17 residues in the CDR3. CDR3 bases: TGCAGTGCTAGCGGAGGGACAGGTTCAACTAGCACAGATACGCAGTATTTT. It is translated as CSASGGTGSTSTDTQYF.

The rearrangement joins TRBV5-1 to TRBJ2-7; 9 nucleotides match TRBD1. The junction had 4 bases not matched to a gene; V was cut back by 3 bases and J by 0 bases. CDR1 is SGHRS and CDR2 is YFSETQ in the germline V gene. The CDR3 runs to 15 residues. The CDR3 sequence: CASSWMTGGSYEQYF. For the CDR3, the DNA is TGCGCCAGCAGCTGGATGACAGGGGGCTCCTACGAGCAGTACTTC.

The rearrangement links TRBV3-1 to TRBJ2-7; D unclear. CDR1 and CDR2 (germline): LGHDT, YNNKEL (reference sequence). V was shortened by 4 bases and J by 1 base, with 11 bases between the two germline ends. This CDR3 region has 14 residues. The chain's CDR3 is CASSPQRSSYEQYF. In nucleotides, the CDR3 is TGTGCCAGCAGCCCACAGAGGAGTTCCTACGAGCAGTACTTC.

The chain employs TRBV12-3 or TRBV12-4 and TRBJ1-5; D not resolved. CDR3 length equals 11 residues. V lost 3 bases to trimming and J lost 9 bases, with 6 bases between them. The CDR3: CASSFPGPQHF. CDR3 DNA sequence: TGTGCCAGCAGTTTTCCTGGGCCCCAGCATTTT.

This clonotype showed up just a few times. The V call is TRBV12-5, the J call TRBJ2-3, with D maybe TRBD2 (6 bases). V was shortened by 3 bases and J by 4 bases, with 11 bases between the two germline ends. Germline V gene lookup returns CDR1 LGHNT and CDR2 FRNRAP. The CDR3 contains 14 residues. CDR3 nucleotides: TGTGCTAGTGGTTTACCAGCGGGTCCAGATACGCAGTATTTT. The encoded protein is CASGLPAGPDTQYF. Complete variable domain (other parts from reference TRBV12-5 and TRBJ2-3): DARVTQTPRHKVTEMGQEVTMRCQPILGHNTVFWYRQTMMQGLELLAYFRNRAPLDDSGMPKDRFSAEMPDATLATLKIQPSEPRDSAVYFCASGLPAGPDTQYFGPGTRLTVL.

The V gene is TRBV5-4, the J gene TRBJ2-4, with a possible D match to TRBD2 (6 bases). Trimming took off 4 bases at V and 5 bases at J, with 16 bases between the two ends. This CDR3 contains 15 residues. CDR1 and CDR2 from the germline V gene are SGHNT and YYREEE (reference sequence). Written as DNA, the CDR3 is TGTGCCAGCAGCCTCAACACCGGGACTGAAAACATTCAGTACTTC. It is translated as CASSLNTGTENIQYF.

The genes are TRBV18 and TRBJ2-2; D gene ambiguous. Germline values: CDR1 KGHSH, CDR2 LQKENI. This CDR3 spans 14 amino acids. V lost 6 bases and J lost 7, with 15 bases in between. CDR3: CASSSTSGFGELFF. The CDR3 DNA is TGTGCCAGCTCGTCTACCTCCGGTTTCGGGGAGCTGTTTTTT. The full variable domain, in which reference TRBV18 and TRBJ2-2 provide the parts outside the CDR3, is NAGVMQNPRHLVRRRGQEARLRCSPMKGHSHVYWYRQLPEEGLKFMVYLQKENIIDESGMPKERFSAEFPKEGPSILRIQQVVRGDSAAYFCASSSTSGFGELFFGEGSRLTVL.

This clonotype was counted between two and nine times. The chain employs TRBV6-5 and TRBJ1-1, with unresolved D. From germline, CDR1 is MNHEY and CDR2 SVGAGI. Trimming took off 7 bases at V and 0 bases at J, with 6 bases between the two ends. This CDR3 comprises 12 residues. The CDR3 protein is CASTSLNTEAFF. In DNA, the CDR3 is TGTGCCAGCACTTCCCTGAACACTGAAGCTTTCTTT.

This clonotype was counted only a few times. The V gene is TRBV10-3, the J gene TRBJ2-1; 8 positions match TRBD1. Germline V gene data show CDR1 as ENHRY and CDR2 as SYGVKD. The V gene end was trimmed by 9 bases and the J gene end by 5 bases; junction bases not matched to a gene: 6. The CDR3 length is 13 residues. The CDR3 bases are TGTGCCATTCGAACAGGGGGGAACAATGAGCAGTTCTTC. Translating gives CAIRTGGNNEQFF.

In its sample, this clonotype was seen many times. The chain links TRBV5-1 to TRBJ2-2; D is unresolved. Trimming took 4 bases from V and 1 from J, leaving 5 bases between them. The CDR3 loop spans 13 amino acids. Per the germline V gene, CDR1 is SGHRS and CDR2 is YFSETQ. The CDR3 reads CASSVGNTGELFF. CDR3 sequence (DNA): TGCGCCAGCAGCGTGGGGAACACCGGGGAGCTGTTTTTT.

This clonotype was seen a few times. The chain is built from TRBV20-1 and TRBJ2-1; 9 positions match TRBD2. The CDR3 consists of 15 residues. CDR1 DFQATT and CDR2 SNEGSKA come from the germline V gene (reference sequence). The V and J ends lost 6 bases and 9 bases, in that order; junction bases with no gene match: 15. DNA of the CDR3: TGCAGTGCCTTTAGCGGGAGAAGGTCGATCTTTGAGCAGTTCTTC. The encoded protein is CSAFSGRRSIFEQFF.

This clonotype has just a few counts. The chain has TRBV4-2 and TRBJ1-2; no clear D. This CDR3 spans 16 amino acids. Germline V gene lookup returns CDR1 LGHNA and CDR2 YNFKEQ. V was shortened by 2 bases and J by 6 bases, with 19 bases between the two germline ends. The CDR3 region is CASSQKDPQAEDGYTF. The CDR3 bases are TGTGCCAGCAGCCAAAAAGACCCGCAGGCTGAGGATGGCTACACCTTC.

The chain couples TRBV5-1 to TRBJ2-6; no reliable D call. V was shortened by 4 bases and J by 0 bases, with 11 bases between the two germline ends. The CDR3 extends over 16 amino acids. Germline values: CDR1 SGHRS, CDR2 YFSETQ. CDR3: CASSDESVSGANVLTF. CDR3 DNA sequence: TGCGCCAGCAGCGACGAGTCCGTCTCTGGGGCCAACGTCCTGACTTTC. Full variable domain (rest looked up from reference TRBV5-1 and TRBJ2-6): KAGVTQTPRYLIKTRGQQVTLSCSPISGHRSVSWYQQTPGQGLQFLFEYFSETQRNKGNFPGRFSGRQFSNSRSEMNVSTLELGDSALYLCASSDESVSGANVLTFGAGSRLTVL.

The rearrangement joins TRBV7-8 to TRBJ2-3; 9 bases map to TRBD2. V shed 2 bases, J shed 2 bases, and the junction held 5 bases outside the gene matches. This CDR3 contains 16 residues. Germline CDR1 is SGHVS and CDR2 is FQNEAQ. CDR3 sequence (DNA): TGTGCCAGCAGCTTAAATCTAGCGGGACTCACAGATACGCAGTATTTT. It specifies CASSLNLAGLTDTQYF.

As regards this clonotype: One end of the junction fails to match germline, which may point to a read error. CDR3 amino acids: CASSSRGDNEQFF. The CDR3 DNA follows: TGCGCCAGCAGCTCCAGGGGGGACAACGAGCAGTTCTTC. V and J are TRBV5-1 and TRBJ2-1, with D perhaps TRBD1 (7 bases). Germline-derived CDR1 and CDR2 are SGHRS and YFSETQ. CDR3 length: 13 residues.

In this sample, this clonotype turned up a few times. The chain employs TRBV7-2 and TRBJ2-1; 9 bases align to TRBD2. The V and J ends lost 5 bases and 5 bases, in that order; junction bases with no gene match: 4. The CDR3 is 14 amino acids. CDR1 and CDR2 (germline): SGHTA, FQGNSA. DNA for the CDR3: TGTGCCAGCAGCCTTAGCGGGGGAAACAATGAGCAGTTCTTC. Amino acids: CASSLSGGNNEQFF.

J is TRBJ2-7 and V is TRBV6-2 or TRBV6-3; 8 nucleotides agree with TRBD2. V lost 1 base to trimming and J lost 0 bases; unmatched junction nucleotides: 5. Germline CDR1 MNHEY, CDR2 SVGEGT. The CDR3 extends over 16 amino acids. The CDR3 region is CASSYFGGGSSYEQYF. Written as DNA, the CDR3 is TGTGCCAGCAGTTACTTTGGCGGGGGGAGCTCCTACGAGCAGTACTTC.

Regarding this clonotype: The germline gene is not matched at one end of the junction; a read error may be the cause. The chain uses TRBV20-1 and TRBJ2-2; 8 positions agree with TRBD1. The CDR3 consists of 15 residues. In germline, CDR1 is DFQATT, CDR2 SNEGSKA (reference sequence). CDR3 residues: CCARDPRGHTGELFF. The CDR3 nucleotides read TGCTGTGCTAGAGACCCCAGGGGGCACACCGGGGAGCTGTTTTTT.

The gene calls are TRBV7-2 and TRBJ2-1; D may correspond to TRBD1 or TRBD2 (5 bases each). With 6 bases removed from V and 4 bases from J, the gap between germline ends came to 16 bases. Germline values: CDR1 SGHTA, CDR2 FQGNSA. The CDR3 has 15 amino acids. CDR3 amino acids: CASSPVGGAYNEQFF. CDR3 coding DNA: TGTGCCAGCAGTCCCGTTGGGGGAGCATACAATGAGCAGTTCTTC.

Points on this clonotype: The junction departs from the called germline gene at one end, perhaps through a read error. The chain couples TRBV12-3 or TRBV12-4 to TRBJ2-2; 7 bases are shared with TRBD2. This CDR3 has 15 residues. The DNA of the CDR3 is TGTGCCAGCAGTTTATGGCGGGAGAACACCGGGGGGCTGTTTTTT. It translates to CASSLWRENTGGLFF.

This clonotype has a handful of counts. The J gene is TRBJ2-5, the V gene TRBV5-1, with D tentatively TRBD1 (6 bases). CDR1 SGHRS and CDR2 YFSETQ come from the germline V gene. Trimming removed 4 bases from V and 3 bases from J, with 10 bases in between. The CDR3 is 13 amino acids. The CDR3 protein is CASSVQGEETQYF. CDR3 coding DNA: TGCGCCAGCAGCGTACAGGGAGAAGAGACCCAGTACTTC.

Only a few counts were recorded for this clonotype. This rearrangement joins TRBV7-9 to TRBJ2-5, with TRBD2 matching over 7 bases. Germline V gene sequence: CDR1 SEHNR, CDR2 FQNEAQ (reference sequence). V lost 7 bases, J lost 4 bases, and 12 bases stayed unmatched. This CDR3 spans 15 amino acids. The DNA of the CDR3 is TGTGCCAGCACGGGCGGGAGTAATGTGGGAGAGACCCAGTACTTC. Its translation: CASTGGSNVGETQYF.

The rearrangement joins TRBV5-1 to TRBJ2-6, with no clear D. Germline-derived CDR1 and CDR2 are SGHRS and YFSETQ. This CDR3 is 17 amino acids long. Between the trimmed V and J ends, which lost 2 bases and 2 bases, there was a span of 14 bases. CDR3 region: CASSFRQSWAGANVLTF. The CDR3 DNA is TGCGCCAGCAGCTTCCGGCAGAGCTGGGCTGGGGCCAACGTCCTGACTTTC.